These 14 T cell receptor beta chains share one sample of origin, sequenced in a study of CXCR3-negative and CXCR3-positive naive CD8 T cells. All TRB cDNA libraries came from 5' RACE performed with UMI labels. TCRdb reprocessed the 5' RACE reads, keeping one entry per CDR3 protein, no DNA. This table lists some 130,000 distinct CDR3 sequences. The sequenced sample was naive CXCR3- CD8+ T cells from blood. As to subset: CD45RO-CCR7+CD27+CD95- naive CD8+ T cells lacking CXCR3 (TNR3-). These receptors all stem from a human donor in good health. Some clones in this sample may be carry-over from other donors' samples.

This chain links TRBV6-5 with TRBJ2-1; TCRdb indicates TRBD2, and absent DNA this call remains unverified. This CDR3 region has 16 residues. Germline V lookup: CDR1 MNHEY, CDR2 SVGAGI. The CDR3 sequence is CASSYGEAYPYNEQFF.

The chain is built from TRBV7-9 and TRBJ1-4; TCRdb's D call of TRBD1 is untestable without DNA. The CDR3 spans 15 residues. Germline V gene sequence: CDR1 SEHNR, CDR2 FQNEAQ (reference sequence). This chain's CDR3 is CASSFSGGRGEKLFF.

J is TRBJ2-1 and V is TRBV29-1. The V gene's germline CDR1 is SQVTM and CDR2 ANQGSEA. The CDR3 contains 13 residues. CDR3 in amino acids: CSVLLWSYNEQFF.

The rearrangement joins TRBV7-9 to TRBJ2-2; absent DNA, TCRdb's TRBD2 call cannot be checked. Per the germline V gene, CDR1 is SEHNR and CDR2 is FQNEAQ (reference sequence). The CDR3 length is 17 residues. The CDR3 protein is CASSPSELAANTGELFF.

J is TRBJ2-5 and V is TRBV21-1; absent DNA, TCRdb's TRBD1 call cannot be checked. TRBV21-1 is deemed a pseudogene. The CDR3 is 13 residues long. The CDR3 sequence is CASSSGPGRTQYF.

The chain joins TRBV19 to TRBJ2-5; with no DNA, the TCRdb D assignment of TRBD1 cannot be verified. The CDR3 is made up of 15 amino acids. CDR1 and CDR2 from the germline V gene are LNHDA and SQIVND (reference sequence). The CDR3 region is CASSPRGGDQETQYF.

CDR3 sequence reads: CASSQISGTGYRGYTF. The chain combines TRBV4-1 with TRBJ1-2; TCRdb reports TRBD1, a call that lacks DNA to check it against. Looked up from germline, CDR1 is MGHRA and CDR2 is YSYEKL. The CDR3 consists of 16 residues.

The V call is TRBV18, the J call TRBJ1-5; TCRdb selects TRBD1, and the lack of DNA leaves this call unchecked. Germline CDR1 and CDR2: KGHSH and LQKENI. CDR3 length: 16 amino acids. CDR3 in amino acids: CASSPNDRASGQPQHF.

The CDR3 spells CSAEDRIQSPLQETQYF. V and J are TRBV20-1 and TRBJ2-5; there is no DNA to check the TCRdb D call of TRBD1. This CDR3 spans 17 amino acids. Germline CDR1 is DFQATT and CDR2 is SNEGSKA (reference sequence).

The CDR3 loop is CASSEHRAVNTEAFF. The V and J genes are TRBV25-1 and TRBJ1-1; checking the TCRdb D call of TRBD1 is not possible without DNA. Germline CDR1 is MGHDK and CDR2 is SYGVNS. The CDR3 consists of 15 residues.

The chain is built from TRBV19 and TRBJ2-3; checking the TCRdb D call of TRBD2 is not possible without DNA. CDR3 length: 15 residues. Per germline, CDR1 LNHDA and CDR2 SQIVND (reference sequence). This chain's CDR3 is CASSVGTAGTDTQYF.

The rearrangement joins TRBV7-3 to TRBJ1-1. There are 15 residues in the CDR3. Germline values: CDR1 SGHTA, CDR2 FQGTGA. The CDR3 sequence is CASSLTGSKGTEAFF.

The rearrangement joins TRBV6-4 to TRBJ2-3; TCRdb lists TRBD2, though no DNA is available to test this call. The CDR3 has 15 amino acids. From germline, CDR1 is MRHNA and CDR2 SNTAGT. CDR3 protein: CASSDSMGGTDTQYF.

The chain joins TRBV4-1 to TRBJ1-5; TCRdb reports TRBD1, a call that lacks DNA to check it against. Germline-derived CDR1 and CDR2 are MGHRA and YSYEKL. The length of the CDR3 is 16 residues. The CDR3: CASSHDREYSNQPQHF.